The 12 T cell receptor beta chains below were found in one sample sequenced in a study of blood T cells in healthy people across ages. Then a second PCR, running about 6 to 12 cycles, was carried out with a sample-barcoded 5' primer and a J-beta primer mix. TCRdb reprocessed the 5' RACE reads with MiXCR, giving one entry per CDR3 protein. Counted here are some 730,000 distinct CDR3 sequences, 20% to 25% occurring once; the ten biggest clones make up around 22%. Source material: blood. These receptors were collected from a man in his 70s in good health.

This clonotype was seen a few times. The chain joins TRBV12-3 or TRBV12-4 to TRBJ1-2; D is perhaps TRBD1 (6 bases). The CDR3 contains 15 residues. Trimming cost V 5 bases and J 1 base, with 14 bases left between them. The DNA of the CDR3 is TGTGCCAGCAGTGGATGGGCCAGGGGTAACTATGGCTACACCTTC. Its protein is CASSGWARGNYGYTF.

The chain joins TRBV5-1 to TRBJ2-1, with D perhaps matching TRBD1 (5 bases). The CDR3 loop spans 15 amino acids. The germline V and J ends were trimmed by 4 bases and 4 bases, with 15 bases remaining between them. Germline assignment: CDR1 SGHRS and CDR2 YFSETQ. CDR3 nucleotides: TGCGCCAGCAGCCTCACTGCTCGGACATACAATGAGCAGTTCTTC. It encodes CASSLTARTYNEQFF.

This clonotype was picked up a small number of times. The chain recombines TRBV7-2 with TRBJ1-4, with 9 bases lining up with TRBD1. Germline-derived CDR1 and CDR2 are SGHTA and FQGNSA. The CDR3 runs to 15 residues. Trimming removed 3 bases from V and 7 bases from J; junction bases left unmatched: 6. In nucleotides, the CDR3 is TGTGCCAGCAGCTTCGCGGGACAGGGCTCTGAAAAACTGTTTTTT. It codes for CASSFAGQGSEKLFF.

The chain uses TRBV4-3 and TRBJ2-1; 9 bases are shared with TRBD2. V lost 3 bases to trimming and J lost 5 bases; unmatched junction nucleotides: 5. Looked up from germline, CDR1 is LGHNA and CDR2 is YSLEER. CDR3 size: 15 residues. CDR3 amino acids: CASSHLAGRDNEQFF. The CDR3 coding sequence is TGCGCCAGCAGCCACCTAGCGGGGCGAGACAATGAGCAGTTCTTC.

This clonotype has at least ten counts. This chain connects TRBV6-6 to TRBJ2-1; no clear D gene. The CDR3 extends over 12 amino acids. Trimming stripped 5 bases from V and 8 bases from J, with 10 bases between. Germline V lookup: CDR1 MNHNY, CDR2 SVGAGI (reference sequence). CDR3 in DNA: TGTGCCAGCAGTCTCTGGAGCGATGAGCAGTTCTTC. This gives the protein CASSLWSDEQFF.

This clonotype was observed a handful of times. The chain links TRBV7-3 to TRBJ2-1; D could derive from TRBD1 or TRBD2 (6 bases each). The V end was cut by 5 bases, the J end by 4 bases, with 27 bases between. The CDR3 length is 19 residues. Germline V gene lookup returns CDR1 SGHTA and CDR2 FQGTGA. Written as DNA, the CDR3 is TGTGCCAGCAGCCCGGACAGCCCACGAGTCGAGCGGGCATACAATGAGCAGTTCTTC. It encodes CASSPDSPRVERAYNEQFF.

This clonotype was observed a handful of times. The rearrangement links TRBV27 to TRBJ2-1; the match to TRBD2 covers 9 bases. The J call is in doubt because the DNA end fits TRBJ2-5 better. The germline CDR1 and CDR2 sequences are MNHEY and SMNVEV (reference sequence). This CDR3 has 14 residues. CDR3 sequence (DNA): TGTGCCAGCAGTTTCCTAGCGGGAAAAGAGACCCAGTACTTC. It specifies CASSFLAGKETQYF.

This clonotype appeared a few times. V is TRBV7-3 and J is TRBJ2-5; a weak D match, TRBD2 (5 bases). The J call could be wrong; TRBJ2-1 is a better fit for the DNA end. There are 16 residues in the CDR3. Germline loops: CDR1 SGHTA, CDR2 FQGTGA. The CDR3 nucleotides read TGTGCCAGCAGCTTACAATCGGCTAGCATGGGCGACGAGCAGTTCTTC. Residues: CASSLQSASMGDEQFF.

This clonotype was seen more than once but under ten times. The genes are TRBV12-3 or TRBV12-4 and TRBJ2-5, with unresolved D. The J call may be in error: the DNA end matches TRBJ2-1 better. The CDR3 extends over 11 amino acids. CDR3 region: CASSLGIGQFF. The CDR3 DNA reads TGTGCCAGCAGTTTAGGGATCGGGCAGTTCTTC.

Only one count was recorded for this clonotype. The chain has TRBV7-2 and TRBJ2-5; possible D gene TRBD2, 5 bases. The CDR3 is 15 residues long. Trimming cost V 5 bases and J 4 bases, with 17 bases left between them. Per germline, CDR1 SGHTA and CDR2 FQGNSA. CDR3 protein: CASSIMGVEGETQYF. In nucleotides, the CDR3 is TGTGCCAGCAGCATAATGGGAGTAGAGGGAGAGACCCAGTACTTC.

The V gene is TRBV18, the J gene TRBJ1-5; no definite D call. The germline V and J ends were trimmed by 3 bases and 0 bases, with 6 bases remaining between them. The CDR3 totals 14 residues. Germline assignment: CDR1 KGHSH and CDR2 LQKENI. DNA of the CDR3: TGTGCCAGCTCACCTTTCGATAGCAATCAGCCCCAGCATTTT. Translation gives CASSPFDSNQPQHF.

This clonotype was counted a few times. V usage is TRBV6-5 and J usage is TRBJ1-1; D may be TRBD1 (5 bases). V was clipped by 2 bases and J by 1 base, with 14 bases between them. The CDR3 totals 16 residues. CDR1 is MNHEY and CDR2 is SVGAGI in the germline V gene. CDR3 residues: CASSYQMGRENTEAFF. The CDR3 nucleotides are TGTGCCAGCAGTTACCAAATGGGACGGGAGAACACTGAAGCTTTCTTT.